One and the same sample provided the 4 T cell receptor beta chains below, sequenced in a study of cytomegalovirus exposure and HLA in healthy donors. Primers: 60 Vbeta forward and 13 Jbeta reverse. Only in-frame clones appear in the TCRdb table, and some are missing; sequencing was by immunoSEQ multiplex PCR. The sample holds 120,000 to 150,000 clones; less than 90% are singletons and the top ten take 2% to 2.5%. The specimen was PBMCs. These receptors were taken from a boy aged 2 to 9 in good health and CMV-seronegative.

This chain uses TRBV28 with TRBJ2-1; 7 bases are a match to TRBD1. Per germline, CDR1 MDHEN and CDR2 SYDVKM. With 5 bases clipped from V and 4 bases from J, the junction kept 11 bases outside the gene matches. The CDR3 is 16 residues long. CDR3 in amino acids: CASSPHQQDRYNEQFF. DNA for the CDR3: TGTGCCAGCAGTCCGCACCAACAGGACAGGTACAATGAGCAGTTCTTC.

The chain carries TRBV6-6 and TRBJ1-4; D is unresolved. CDR3 length: 13 amino acids. With 3 bases removed from V and 8 bases from J, the gap between germline ends came to 10 bases. Per germline, CDR1 MNHNY and CDR2 SVGAGI (reference sequence). CDR3: CASSYSIEEKLFF. The CDR3 DNA reads as TGTGCCAGCAGTTATTCGATCGAGGAAAAACTGTTTTTT.

The chain combines TRBV27 with TRBJ2-1; 8 nucleotides agree with TRBD2. Trimming cost V 7 bases and J 2 bases; bases outside gene matches: 7. Germline CDR1 MNHEY, CDR2 SMNVEV (reference sequence). This CDR3 comprises 15 residues. The CDR3 protein is CASNSGTQPYNEQFF. The CDR3 nucleotides are TGTGCCAGCAATAGCGGGACACAACCCTACAATGAGCAGTTCTTC.

This rearrangement joins TRBV11-3 to TRBJ2-5, with 7 nucleotides matching TRBD1. Unmatched junction bases numbered 8, after V lost 4 bases and J lost 3 bases. Germline loops: CDR1 SGHNT, CDR2 YENEEA. CDR3 length equals 15 residues. CDR3 loop: CASSWDSAAEETQYF. The DNA of the CDR3 is TGTGCCAGCAGCTGGGACAGCGCCGCCGAAGAGACCCAGTACTTC.